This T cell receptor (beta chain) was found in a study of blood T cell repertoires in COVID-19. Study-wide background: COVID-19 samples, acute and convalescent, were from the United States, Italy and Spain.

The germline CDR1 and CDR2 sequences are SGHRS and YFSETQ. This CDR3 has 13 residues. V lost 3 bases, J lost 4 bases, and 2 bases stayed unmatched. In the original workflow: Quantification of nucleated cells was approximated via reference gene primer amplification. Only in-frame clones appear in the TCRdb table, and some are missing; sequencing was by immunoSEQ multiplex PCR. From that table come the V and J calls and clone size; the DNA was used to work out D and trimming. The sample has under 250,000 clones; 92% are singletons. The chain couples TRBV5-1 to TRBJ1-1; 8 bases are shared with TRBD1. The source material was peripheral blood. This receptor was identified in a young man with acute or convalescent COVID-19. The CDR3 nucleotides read TGCGCCAGCAGCTGGACAGGGTCCACTGAAGCTTTCTTT. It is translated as CASSWTGSTEAFF. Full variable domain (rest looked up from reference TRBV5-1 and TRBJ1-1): KAGVTQTPRYLIKTRGQQVTLSCSPISGHRSVSWYQQTPGQGLQFLFEYFSETQRNKGNFPGRFSGRQFSNSRSEMNVSTLELGDSALYLCASSWTGSTEAFFGQGTRLTVV.